A selection of T cell receptor beta chains follows, all from one sample in a study of blood T cell repertoires in COVID-19. The data were produced by immunoSEQ multiplex PCR, yet TCRdb's version contains in-frame clones alone and is incomplete. The data hold approximately 270,000 clones, with 85% to 95% observed a single time. Sequencing was carried out using PBMCs or T cells enriched from blood (not recorded which). All receptors derive from a man in his forties who had been exposed to COVID-19. CDR3s include the opening cysteine and the closing phenylalanine or tryptophan. The D gene is left open where the match is weak. Rows give clone size only sometimes, using once, few, many, or a class for an expanded clone.

CDR3 protein	CDR3 DNA	clone size	V gene	J gene	CDR3 length	D gene
CASSYDRESNQPQHF	TGTGCCAGCAGCTACGACAGGGAATCCAATCAGCCCCAGCATTTT	once	TRBV7-9	TRBJ1-5	15	TRBD1
CATRGGGTDTQYF	TGTGCCACCAGAGGGGGCGGCACAGATACGCAGTATTTT	NA	TRBV24-1	TRBJ2-3	13	TRBD1
CASSSGGTSFLETQYF	TGTGCCAGTAGTTCCGGGGGGACTAGCTTCCTCGAGACCCAGTACTTC	NA	TRBV19	TRBJ2-5	16	TRBD2
CASSPNRGRGKTQYF	TGTGCCAGTAGTCCAAACAGGGGGCGCGGAAAGACCCAGTACTTC	NA	TRBV19	TRBJ2-5	15	TRBD1
CASSPGKRGRETQYF	TGTGCCAGCAGTCCTGGCAAGAGGGGGCGGGAGACCCAGTACTTC	NA	TRBV25-1	TRBJ2-5	15	TRBD1
CASSQEQVSFYEQYF	TGTGCCAGCAGCCAAGAACAGGTTAGCTTCTACGAGCAGTACTTC	NA	TRBV3-1/TRBV3-2	TRBJ2-7	15	NA
CATSRELGSNEQFF	TGTGCTACATCGCGGGAGCTCGGGTCCAATGAGCAGTTCTTC	large	TRBV28	TRBJ2-1	14	TRBD2
CASSLAGQGIYEQYF	TGTGCCAGCAGTTTGGCGGGACAGGGGATCTACGAGCAGTACTTC	NA	TRBV27	TRBJ2-7	15	TRBD1
CAWSVFSGYEQYF	TGTGCCTGGAGTGTATTTAGCGGCTACGAGCAGTACTTC	NA	TRBV30	TRBJ2-7	13	NA
CASSLSLGAEAFF	TGTGCCAGCAGTTTATCACTAGGAGCTGAAGCTTTCTTT	NA	TRBV27	TRBJ1-1	13	NA
CASSDRDRVVLDEQYF	TGTGCCAGCAGCGACCGGGACAGGGTCGTTCTTGACGAGCAGTACTTC	NA	TRBV14	TRBJ2-7	16	TRBD1
CASSRTGQGLSAFF	TGTGCCAGTAGTAGAACCGGACAGGGACTATCAGCTTTCTTT	NA	TRBV19	TRBJ1-1	14	TRBD1
CAISPFTSGSGGELFF	TGTGCCATCAGTCCGTTCACTAGCGGGAGCGGCGGGGAGCTGTTTTTT	NA	TRBV10-3	TRBJ2-2	16	TRBD2
CASSLPGQGAYEQYF	TGTGCCAGCAGCTTACCAGGACAGGGGGCGTACGAGCAGTACTTC	NA	TRBV7-9	TRBJ2-7	15	TRBD1
CASSLGISHTNEQFF	TGTGCCAGCAGCTTGGGAATCTCGCACACCAATGAGCAGTTCTTC	NA	TRBV5-5	TRBJ2-1	15	NA
CASSYTVNTGELFF	TGTGCCAGCAGTTATACGGTGAACACCGGGGAGCTGTTTTTT	few	TRBV6-5	TRBJ2-2	14	NA
CASSYSTQTAIGGEQYF	TGTGCCAGCAGTTACTCGACCCAGACTGCTATCGGGGGCGAGCAGTACTTC	NA	TRBV6-2/TRBV6-3	TRBJ2-7	17	NA
CASSSSQGRGNTEAFF	TGTGCCAGCAGCTCTTCACAGGGCAGGGGGAACACTGAAGCTTTCTTT	once	TRBV4-2	TRBJ1-1	16	NA
CASSSGQATQYF	TGTGCCAGCAGTTCCGGACAGGCGACCCAGTACTTC	NA	TRBV6-2/TRBV6-3	TRBJ2-5	12	TRBD1
CASTRGQINYGYTF	TGTGCCAGCACTCGTGGACAGATTAACTATGGCTACACCTTC	NA	TRBV5-6	TRBJ1-2	14	NA
CASSSGSSGRNNEQYF	TGCGCCAGCAGCTCGGGGAGTAGCGGGAGGAACAACGAGCAGTACTTC	NA	TRBV5-1	TRBJ2-7	16	TRBD2
CASSPRGQGVGYEQYF	TGTGCCAGCAGCCCCAGGGGGCAGGGGGTAGGCTACGAGCAGTACTTC	NA	TRBV11-3	TRBJ2-7	16	TRBD1
CASSHYGSGNEKLFF	TGTGCCAGCAGCCATTATGGGAGTGGGAATGAAAAACTGTTTTTT	few	TRBV4-2	TRBJ1-4	15	NA
CASSSQGVTSGNTIYF	TGTGCCAGTAGTTCACAGGGGGTGACCTCTGGAAACACCATATATTTT	NA	TRBV19	TRBJ1-3	16	TRBD1
CASSPTRSGRAYNEQFF	TGTGCCAGCAGCCCAACCCGCAGCGGGAGGGCCTACAATGAGCAGTTCTTC	NA	TRBV13	TRBJ2-1	17	TRBD2
CSVEDGQGNEKLFF	TGCAGCGTTGAAGACGGACAGGGGAATGAAAAACTGTTTTTT	NA	TRBV29-1	TRBJ1-4	14	TRBD1
CASTSTSVGEQFF	TGTGCCAGCACCTCCACTAGCGTCGGGGAGCAGTTCTTC	NA	TRBV5-6	TRBJ2-1	13	TRBD2
CASSLARLAAYLYNEQFF	TGTGCCAGCAGCTTGGCGAGACTAGCGGCATACCTCTACAATGAGCAGTTCTTC	NA	TRBV5-6	TRBJ2-1	18	TRBD2
CASSLFGQGNSPLHF	TGTGCCAGCAGTTTATTTGGACAAGGAAATTCACCCCTCCACTTT	NA	TRBV28	TRBJ1-6	15	NA
CASSLERSYGYTF	TGTGCCAGCAGCTTAGAACGGAGCTATGGCTACACCTTC	NA	TRBV7-9	TRBJ1-2	13	NA